The clone carrying this TCR beta chain appeared many times. This record comes from a study of molecular identifiers for immune sequencing clone quantification. This CDR3 has 13 amino acids. Trimming left V 4 bases short and J 5 bases short, with 10 bases between. Germline CDR1 LGHNA, CDR2 YNFKEQ. As previously described, bulk TCR libraries were made using listed TCR primers. MiXCR, run by TCRdb on the PCR reads, gives a single entry per CDR3 protein. The sample has hundreds of thousands of distinct CDR3 sequences, roughly 23% seen once; the top ten hold about 0.78%. The sequenced sample consisted of naive CD8+ T cells from blood, with Jurkat cell RNA spiked in. Subset reported: FACS-sorted CD8+CD4-CCR7+CD45RA+ naive T cells. The sequence derives from a human donor in good health. Some libraries in this study had Jurkat cell RNA spiked in. The chain employs TRBV4-2 and TRBJ2-3; the D is unclear. In nucleotides, the CDR3 is TGTGCCAGCAGCCCGGAGAACCTAGATACGCAGTATTTT. It specifies CASSPENLDTQYF.